This T cell receptor (beta chain) was recorded in a study of T cells in Graves' hyperthyroidism and ophthalmopathy. Study as a whole: It was at initial diagnosis, before any treatment, that peripheral blood was collected.

V was clipped by 3 bases and J by 4 bases, with 16 bases between them. The CDR3 is made up of 15 amino acids. From germline, CDR1 is SGHNT and CDR2 YYREEE (reference sequence). Disease duration under 2 months; hyperthyroidism patients were aged 18 to 65. TCR beta CDR3 sequences were amplified from RNA transcripts. First-round RT-PCR of the TCR CDR3 relied on the HTBI primer set. TCRdb recomputed calls from the multiplex PCR reads with MiXCR, one row per CDR3 protein. The table lists tens of thousands of distinct CDR3 sequences, 49% of them singletons. Many counts were recorded for this clonotype. The chain combines TRBV5-4 with TRBJ2-5; a possible D gene is TRBD1 (6 bases). The specimen was blood. The sequence came from a woman aged 50 to 65 with Graves' hyperthyroidism that later progressed to Graves' ophthalmopathy. The CDR3 protein is CASSSETGFRETQYF. CDR3 nucleotide sequence: TGTGCCAGCAGCTCTGAGACAGGTTTCAGAGAGACCCAGTACTTC.